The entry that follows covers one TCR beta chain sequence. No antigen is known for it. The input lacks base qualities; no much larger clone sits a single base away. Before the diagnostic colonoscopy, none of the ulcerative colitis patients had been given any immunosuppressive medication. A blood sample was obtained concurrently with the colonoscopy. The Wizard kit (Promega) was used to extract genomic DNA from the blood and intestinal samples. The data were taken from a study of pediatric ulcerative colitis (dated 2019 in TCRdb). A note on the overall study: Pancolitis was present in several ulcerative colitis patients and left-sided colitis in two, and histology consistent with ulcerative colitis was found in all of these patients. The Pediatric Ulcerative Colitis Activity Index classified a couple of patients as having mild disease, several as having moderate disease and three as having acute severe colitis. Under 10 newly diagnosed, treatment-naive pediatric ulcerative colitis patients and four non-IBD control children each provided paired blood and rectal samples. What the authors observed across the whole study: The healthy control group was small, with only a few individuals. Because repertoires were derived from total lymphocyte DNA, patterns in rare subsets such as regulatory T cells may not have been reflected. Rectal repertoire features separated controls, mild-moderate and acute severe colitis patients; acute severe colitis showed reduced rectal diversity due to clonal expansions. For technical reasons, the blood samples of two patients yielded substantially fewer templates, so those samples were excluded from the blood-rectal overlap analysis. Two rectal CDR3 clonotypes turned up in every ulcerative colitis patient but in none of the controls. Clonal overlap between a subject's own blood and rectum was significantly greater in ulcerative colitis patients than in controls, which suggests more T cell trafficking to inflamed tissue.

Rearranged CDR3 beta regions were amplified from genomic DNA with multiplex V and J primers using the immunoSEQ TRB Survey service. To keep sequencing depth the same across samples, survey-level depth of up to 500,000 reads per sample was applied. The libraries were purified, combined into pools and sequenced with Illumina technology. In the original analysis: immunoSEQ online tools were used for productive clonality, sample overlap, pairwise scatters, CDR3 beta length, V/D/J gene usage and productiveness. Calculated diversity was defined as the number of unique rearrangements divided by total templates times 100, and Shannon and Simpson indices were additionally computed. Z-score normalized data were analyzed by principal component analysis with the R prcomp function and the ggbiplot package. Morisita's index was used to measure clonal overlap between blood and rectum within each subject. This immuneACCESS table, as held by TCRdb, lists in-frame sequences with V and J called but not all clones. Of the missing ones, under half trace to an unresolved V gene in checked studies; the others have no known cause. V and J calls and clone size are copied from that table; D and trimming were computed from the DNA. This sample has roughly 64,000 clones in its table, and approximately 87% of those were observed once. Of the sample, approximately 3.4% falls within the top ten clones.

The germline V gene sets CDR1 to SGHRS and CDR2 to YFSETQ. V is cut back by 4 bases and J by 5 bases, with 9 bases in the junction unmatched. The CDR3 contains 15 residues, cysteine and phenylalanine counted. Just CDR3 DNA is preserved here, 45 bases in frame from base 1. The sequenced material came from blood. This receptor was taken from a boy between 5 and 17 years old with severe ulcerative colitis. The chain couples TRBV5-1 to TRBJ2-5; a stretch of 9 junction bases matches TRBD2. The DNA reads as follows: TGCGCCAGCAGCCTCGTAGCGGGAGTAGTGGAGACCCAGTACTTC. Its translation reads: CASSLVAGVVETQYF. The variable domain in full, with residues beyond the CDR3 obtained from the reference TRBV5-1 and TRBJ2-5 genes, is KAGVTQTPRYLIKTRGQQVTLSCSPISGHRSVSWYQQTPGQGLQFLFEYFSETQRNKGNFPGRFSGRQFSNSRSEMNVSTLELGDSALYLCASSLVAGVVETQYFGPGTRLLVL.